This record concerns one T cell receptor (beta chain) sequence. Germline loops: CDR1 LNHDA, CDR2 SQIVND (reference sequence). The germline V and J ends were trimmed by 8 bases and 5 bases, with 8 bases remaining between them. The length of the CDR3 is 11 residues. These data belong to a study of T cell changes during pregnancy in multiple sclerosis. Generated by immunoSEQ multiplex PCR, the TCRdb table keeps only in-frame clones and is missing some. The sample shows tens of thousands of clones, around 92% of them seen only once. The chain is built from TRBV19 and TRBJ2-3; D is unresolved. The sequences come from peripheral blood, collected in the third trimester of pregnancy. The receptor's source is a female donor in good health, enrolled as a control in a pregnancy study. The CDR3 region has the DNA TGTGCCAGTGGAGTATTAGATACGCAGTATTTT. Protein product: CASGVLDTQYF.